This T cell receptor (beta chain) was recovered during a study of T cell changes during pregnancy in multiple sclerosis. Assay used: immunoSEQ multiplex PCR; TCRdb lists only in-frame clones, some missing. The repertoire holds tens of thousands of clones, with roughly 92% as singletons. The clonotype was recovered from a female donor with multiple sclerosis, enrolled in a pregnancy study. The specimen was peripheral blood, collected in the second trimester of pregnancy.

This chain's CDR3 is CASSPLTGGDPSNYGYTF. The CDR3 nucleotides are TGTGCCAGCTCACCACTGACAGGGGGCGACCCCTCTAACTATGGCTACACCTTC. The chain joins TRBV18 to TRBJ1-2; 10 bases are a match to TRBD1. Trimming cost V 1 base and J 0 bases; bases outside gene matches: 8. Per the germline V gene, CDR1 is KGHSH and CDR2 is LQKENI. The CDR3 totals 18 residues.